Sequencing of this T cell receptor (beta chain) was carried out in a study of blood T cell repertoires in COVID-19. Study at large: Donors in the United States, Italy and Spain gave samples during acute or convalescent COVID-19. The analysed material was cDNA or gDNA that came from T cells, B-cell-depleted T cells, or PBMCs.

This clone was seen just once. In the source study's methods: Amplified reference gene primers provided the basis for estimating nucleated cell counts. This table comes from immunoSEQ multiplex PCR, and its TCRdb copy is limited to in-frame clones, with some not included. From that table come the V and J calls and clone size; the DNA was used to work out D and trimming. The sample consists of around 320,000 clones, 90% of them appearing once. This CDR3 has 13 amino acids. The V gene lost 2 bases and the J gene lost 7 bases, with 9 bases spanning the gap. In germline, CDR1 is LGHNT, CDR2 FRNRAP. V gene TRBV12-5 combines with J gene TRBJ1-5; D is uncertain. Material: PBMCs or T cells enriched from blood (not recorded which). The receptor was isolated from a woman between 18 and 29 years old with acute COVID-19. The CDR3 sequence: CASGLNAGQPQHF. CDR3 sequence (DNA): TGTGCTAGTGGTTTGAACGCGGGCCAGCCCCAGCATTTT.